This T cell receptor (beta chain) was retrieved from a study of shared clonotypes between healthy human individuals. Across the whole study: Used for every donor were three CD4 naive, three CD4 memory, two CD8 naive and one CD8 memory plate. Study observations and caveats: The study found roughly 5% of naive CD4 clonotypes shared across a handful of donors.

Clones were sequenced by immunoSEQ multiplex PCR, and TCRdb holds only the in-frame ones, with some missing. Among about 2 million clones, about 95% were seen once, and the ten largest hold around 1%. From germline, CDR1 is MNHEY and CDR2 SMNVEV (reference sequence). The CDR3 is made up of 15 amino acids. With 5 bases removed from V and 0 bases from J, the gap between germline ends came to 11 bases. Naive CD8 populations comprised CD45RO-negative cells positively selected for CCR7, excluding terminally differentiated effector memory CD45RA+ cells. This clone was recorded only once. Its antigen is not identified.

The receptor's source is a young man in good health. The source material was naive CD8+ T cells sorted from blood. This rearrangement joins TRBV27 to TRBJ2-1; tentatively, D is TRBD1 (5 bases). CDR3 nucleotides: TGTGCCAGCAGTGAGGACATCAGCTCCTACAATGAGCAGTTCTTC. Translated: CASSEDISSYNEQFF.